Sequencing of this TCR beta chain was carried out in a study of blood T cell repertoires in COVID-19. Overall study context: There were acute and convalescent COVID-19 samples, and they came from the United States, Italy and Spain. PBMCs, B-cell-depleted T cells, or T cells were the source of the cDNA or gDNA that made up the material.

In the original analysis: Using reference gene primer amplification, nucleated cell counts were estimated. The method was immunoSEQ multiplex PCR; TCRdb's version includes in-frame clones alone and lacks a portion of them. Clone size and the V and J calls come from that table; the DNA yielded D and trimming. The data hold more than 200,000 clones, with around 82% observed a single time. Trimming cost V 0 bases and J 5 bases; bases outside gene matches: 0. There are 13 residues in the CDR3. From germline, CDR1 is SGHDT and CDR2 YYEEEE. Participant-given clinical history determined each cohort assignment.

This chain links TRBV5-6 with TRBJ2-3; TRBD1 matches at 7 bases. Sequencing input: PBMCs or T cells enriched from blood (not recorded which). The receptor's source is a woman in her 40s with acute COVID-19. The CDR3 nucleotides are TGTGCCAGCAGCTTGGACAGGGGAGATACGCAGTATTTT. Protein product: CASSLDRGDTQYF.